The T cell receptor beta chain described here comes from a study of T-cell reconstitution after alpha-beta-depleted transplantation in children. Study findings and constraints: Expanded graft clones, several hundred of them, were reportedly the source of alpha-beta T cells about two months after transplant. Surviving recipient T cells and thymic progenitors accounted for the high day-60 TCRbeta diversity observed in some patients. The main origin of T-cell counts and diversity one year after transplant was newly produced T cells.

This clonotype was seen at least ten times. The antigen remains unidentified. CDR3 length equals 17 residues. The V gene's germline CDR1 is DFQATT and CDR2 SNEGSKA (reference sequence). V gave up 6 bases and J gave up 0 bases, with 20 bases separating them. The library targeted TCRbeta and was prepared with unique molecular identifiers. TCRdb itself ran the PCR reads through MiXCR, one entry per CDR3 protein. The table shows hundreds of thousands of distinct CDR3 sequences, with 9.5% to 13% occurring only once. This clonotype was sampled from a child under three years old with acute myeloid leukemia, due to receive a stem cell transplant. This sequence joins TRBV20-1 and TRBJ1-4, with D perhaps TRBD1 (5 bases). Sequencing used PBMCs, obtained before TCRalphabeta/CD19-depleted stem cell transplant. CDR3 protein: CSARGDGYFATNEKLFF. CDR3 nucleotides: TGCAGTGCCCGAGGGGACGGATATTTTGCAACTAATGAAAAACTGTTTTTT.